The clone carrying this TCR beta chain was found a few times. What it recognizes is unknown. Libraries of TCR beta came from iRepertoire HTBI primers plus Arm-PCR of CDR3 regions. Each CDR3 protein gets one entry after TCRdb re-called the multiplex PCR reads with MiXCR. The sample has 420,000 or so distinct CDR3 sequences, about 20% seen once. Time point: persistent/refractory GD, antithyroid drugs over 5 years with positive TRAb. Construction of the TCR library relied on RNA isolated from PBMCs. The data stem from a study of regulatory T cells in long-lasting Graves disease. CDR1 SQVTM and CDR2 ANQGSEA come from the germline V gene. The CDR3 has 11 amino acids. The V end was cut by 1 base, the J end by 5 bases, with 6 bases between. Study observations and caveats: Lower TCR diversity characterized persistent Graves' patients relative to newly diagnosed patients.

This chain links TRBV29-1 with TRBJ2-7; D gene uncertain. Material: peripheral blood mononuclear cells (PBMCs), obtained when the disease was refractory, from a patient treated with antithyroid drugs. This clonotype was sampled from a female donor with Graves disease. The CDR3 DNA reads TGCAGCGTTGAAGTCAGGAACGAGCAGTACTTC. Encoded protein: CSVEVRNEQYF.